This T cell receptor beta chain was observed in a study of blood T cell repertoires in COVID-19. On the study more broadly: From T cells, B-cell-depleted T cells, or PBMCs came the material, which was cDNA or gDNA.

From germline, CDR1 is SGHTA and CDR2 FQGTGA. This CDR3 is built from 14 residues. The V and J ends lost 5 bases and 2 bases respectively, with 11 bases between them. Profiling relied on immunoSEQ multiplex PCR, and the TCRdb table lists in-frame clones only, not all of them. The data hold around 240,000 clones, with roughly 88% observed a single time. The sample consisted of PBMCs or T cells enriched from blood (not recorded which). This chain connects TRBV7-3 to TRBJ2-3; TRBD2 might be the D (6 bases). The receptor was isolated from a woman between 45 and 60 years old who had recovered from COVID-19. The CDR3 spells CASSPGLFTDTQYF. For the CDR3, the DNA is TGTGCCAGCAGCCCGGGACTTTTCACAGATACGCAGTATTTT.